These 22 T cell receptor beta chains originate from one sample sequenced in a study of vaccination and CD4 T cells after COVID-19. These receptors have no known antigen. Cultured CD4+ T-cell DNA underwent Oncomine TCR Beta short-read sequencing. TCRdb reprocessed the PCR reads via MiXCR and lists one record per CDR3 protein. The sample includes tens of thousands of distinct CDR3 sequences, roughly two fifths of them seen just once. Sample treatment: approximately 11-day PBMC culture with coronavirus spike peptide pools or control peptides (ViraFEST assay). The sequenced material came from CD4+ T cells from blood, cultured in vitro. The source of these receptors is a human donor who had recovered from COVID-19.

In this sample, this clonotype is medium-sized. CDR3 in DNA: TGTGCCAGCAGCGCCGGGACAGTCCTTAGCAATCAGCCCCAGCATTTT. Its protein product is CASSAGTVLSNQPQHF. The chain recombines TRBV7-9 with TRBJ1-5, with TRBD1 identical over 7 bases. CDR3 length equals 16 residues. CDR1 SEHNR and CDR2 FQNEAQ come from the germline V gene (reference sequence). J lost 0 bases, V lost 5 bases, and 7 bases had no gene match.

This chain connects TRBV7-8 to TRBJ1-3; D uncertain. The CDR3 is 12 residues long. The V end was cut by 5 bases, the J end by 8 bases, with 10 bases between. CDR1 SGHVS and CDR2 FQNEAQ come from the germline V gene. The DNA for the CDR3 is TGTGCCAGCAGCCAAATGGGGTACACCATATATTTT. This encodes CASSQMGYTIYF.

The chain has TRBV24-1 and TRBJ1-1; TRBD1 agrees at 8 bases. Germline V lookup: CDR1 KGHDR, CDR2 SFDVKD. Unmatched junction bases numbered 5, after V lost 5 bases and J lost 4 bases. The CDR3 spans 14 residues. CDR3 sequence (DNA): TGTGCCACCAGTGGTACAGGGGGGGGCACTGAAGCTTTCTTT. Translating it yields CATSGTGGGTEAFF.

The chain links TRBV20-1 to TRBJ2-1; 8 bases fit TRBD2. CDR1 DFQATT and CDR2 SNEGSKA come from the germline V gene (reference sequence). This CDR3 is 15 amino acids long. V dropped 0 bases and J dropped 6; count of bases not matched to a gene: 7. CDR3 protein: CSARDPVAGGNEQFF. The DNA for the CDR3 is TGCAGTGCTAGAGATCCAGTGGCGGGGGGCAATGAGCAGTTCTTC.

This clonotype has a handful of counts. The rearrangement uses TRBV28 and TRBJ2-2; the D gene is possibly TRBD2 (5 bases). Germline assignment: CDR1 MDHEN and CDR2 SYDVKM. The CDR3 consists of 16 residues. Trimming pared 3 bases from V and 0 bases from J, leaving 11 bases between. The CDR3 spells CASSFFGMANTGELFF. The CDR3 nucleotides are TGTGCCAGCAGTTTTTTCGGGATGGCGAACACCGGGGAGCTGTTTTTT.

This clonotype was seen more than once but under ten times. This chain uses TRBV2 with TRBJ2-7; 12 positions agree with TRBD2. With V trimmed by 11 bases and J by 6 bases, 14 bases remained unmatched. This CDR3 comprises 15 residues. Germline V gene sequence: CDR1 SNHLY, CDR2 FYNNEI. In nucleotides, the CDR3 is TGTGCCGGACAGACAGTACTAGCGGGAGGAGGCGAGCAGTACTTC. Protein sequence: CAGQTVLAGGGEQYF. The whole variable domain, filled in from reference TRBV2 and TRBJ2-7, reads EPEVTQTPSHQVTQMGQEVILRCVPISNHLYFYWYRQILGQKVEFLVSFYNNEISEKSEIFDDQFSVERPDGSNFTLKIRSTKLEDSAMYFCAGQTVLAGGGEQYFGPGTRLTVT.

J is TRBJ2-1 and V is TRBV10-3; perhaps TRBD1 as D (6 bases). This CDR3 contains 15 residues. The V gene lost 10 bases and the J gene lost 0 bases, with 16 bases spanning the gap. Germline-derived CDR1 and CDR2 are ENHRY and SYGVKD. DNA of the CDR3: TGTGCCACCCAAAAAGGGGGTCCCTCCTACAATGAGCAGTTCTTC. This codes for CATQKGGPSYNEQFF.

This clonotype has just a few counts. The chain recombines TRBV27 with TRBJ2-5, with D possibly being TRBD2 (7 bases). This CDR3 contains 15 residues. From germline, CDR1 is MNHEY and CDR2 SMNVEV (reference sequence). Between the trimmed V and J ends, which lost 5 bases and 5 bases, there was a span of 18 bases. The CDR3 spells CASSNWGGGYETQYF. DNA of the CDR3: TGTGCCAGCAGTAACTGGGGGGGCGGTTATGAGACCCAGTACTTC.

The chain carries TRBV21-1 and TRBJ1-5; the DNA was not compared with TRBD1, the D call given in the table. TRBV21-1 is a pseudogene. The CDR3 is 16 amino acids. CDR3 in DNA: TGTGCCAGCAGCCTGCACCGGGACGATAGCAATCAGCCCCAGCATTTT. This encodes CASSLHRDDSNQPQHF.

This chain joins TRBV28 and TRBJ2-4; D possibly corresponds to TRBD1 (5 bases). With 9 bases removed from V and 0 bases from J, the gap between germline ends came to 15 bases. The CDR3 is 15 amino acids. CDR1 is MDHEN and CDR2 is SYDVKM in the germline V gene. The CDR3 bases are TGTGCCAGTCTTGACAGTGACCTAGCCAAAAACATTCAGTACTTC. It is translated as CASLDSDLAKNIQYF.

This clonotype was recorded a few times. This rearrangement joins TRBV6-5 to TRBJ1-4; 7 bases map to TRBD1. The CDR3 is made up of 14 amino acids. CDR1 MNHEY and CDR2 SVGAGI come from the germline V gene. The ends lost 6 bases at V and 1 base at J; junction bases unmatched: 2. CDR3 nucleotides: TGTGCCAGCAGCTACAGGGGAACTAATGAAAAACTGTTTTTT. It codes for CASSYRGTNEKLFF.

The J gene is TRBJ2-5, the V gene TRBV10-3, with TRBD1 as a possible D gene (6 bases). Per germline, CDR1 ENHRY and CDR2 SYGVKD. The V and J ends lost 10 bases and 1 base respectively, with 10 bases between them. The CDR3 totals 12 residues. The CDR3 sequence is CATRDTQETQYF. The CDR3 DNA reads TGTGCCACCCGGGACACCCAAGAGACCCAGTACTTC.

The V and J genes are TRBV6-2 or TRBV6-3 and TRBJ2-3; TRBD2 matches 14 bases. The V and J ends lost 2 bases and 0 bases, in that order; junction bases with no gene match: 1. CDR3 length: 17 amino acids. Germline V gene sequence: CDR1 MNHEY, CDR2 SVGEGT. CDR3 nucleotides: TGTGCCAGCAGTTACGGGACTAGCGGGGGTAGCACAGATACGCAGTATTTT. Its translation is CASSYGTSGGSTDTQYF.

The rearrangement joins TRBV5-1 to TRBJ2-7, with 7 bases that match TRBD2. V gave up 0 bases and J gave up 1 base; unmatched junction bases: 4. From germline, CDR1 is SGHRS and CDR2 YFSETQ. The CDR3 has 15 amino acids. The CDR3 region is CASSLGVGRSYEQYF. In nucleotides, the CDR3 is TGCGCCAGCAGCTTGGGGGTCGGGAGGTCCTACGAGCAGTACTTC.

The CDR3: CSVRDGSTDTQYF. The CDR3 DNA follows: TGCAGCGTTAGGGACGGGAGCACAGATACGCAGTATTTT. The chain combines TRBV29-1 with TRBJ2-3; D is tentatively TRBD1 or TRBD2 (5 bases each). Trimming cost V 5 bases and J 0 bases, with 9 bases left between them. CDR3 length: 13 residues. The germline gives CDR1 SQVTM, CDR2 ANQGSEA.

The rearrangement joins TRBV6-1 to TRBJ2-2; possible D gene TRBD1, 6 bases. The V and J ends lost 2 bases and 4 bases respectively, with 17 bases between them. From germline, CDR1 is MNHNS and CDR2 SASEGT. The CDR3 contains 17 residues. In DNA form, the CDR3 reads TGTGCCAGCAGTGAAATTTTGTTAATCAGGGGCACCGGGGAGCTGTTTTTT. This gives the protein CASSEILLIRGTGELFF.

This chain connects TRBV9 to TRBJ1-2, with TRBD1 matching 7 bases. The junction had 2 bases not matched to a gene; V was cut back by 0 bases and J by 3 bases. CDR3 length: 14 residues. Germline V gene sequence: CDR1 SGDLS, CDR2 YYNGEE. The CDR3 region is CASSVGQGDYGYTF. The CDR3 region has the DNA TGTGCCAGCAGCGTAGGACAGGGTGACTATGGCTACACCTTC.

This clonotype was recorded only once. The chain has TRBV28 and TRBJ2-7; D is unresolved. Germline CDR1 MDHEN, CDR2 SYDVKM. The V end was cut by 1 base, the J end by 1 base, with 5 bases between. This CDR3 contains 13 residues. The CDR3 here is CASSLLISYEQYF. CDR3 sequence (DNA): TGTGCCAGCAGTTTATTGATTTCCTACGAGCAGTACTTC. The full variable domain, completed using reference TRBV28 and TRBJ2-7, is DVKVTQSSRYLVKRTGEKVFLECVQDMDHENMFWYRQDPGLGLRLIYFSYDVKMKEKGDIPEGYSVSREKKERFSLILESASTNQTSMYLCASSLLISYEQYFGPGTRLTVT.

The chain links TRBV5-4 to TRBJ1-6; possible D gene TRBD1, 5 bases. Trimming removed 4 bases at V and 7 bases at J, with 18 bases between. CDR3 length equals 16 residues. From germline, CDR1 is SGHNT and CDR2 YYREEE (reference sequence). The CDR3 loop is CASSRVGAGSNSPLHF. The CDR3 DNA sequence: TGTGCCAGCAGCCGAGTAGGGGCAGGGAGCAATTCACCCCTCCACTTT.

The chain joins TRBV6-5 to TRBJ1-5; D is unclear. The CDR3 totals 15 residues. V lost 2 bases to trimming and J lost 0 bases, with 8 bases between them. CDR1 is MNHEY, CDR2 SVGAGI, per germline. CDR3 nucleotides: TGTGCCAGCAGTTACATGTGGCCTAGCAATCAGCCCCAGCATTTT. Residues: CASSYMWPSNQPQHF.

As DNA, the CDR3 is TGTGCCAGCAGACGGGGCTATACGCAGTATTTT. Protein product: CASRRGYTQYF. The V call is TRBV12-3 or TRBV12-4, the J call TRBJ2-3, with D possibly called TRBD1 or TRBD2 (5 bases each). Deletions cut 6 bases from V and 7 bases from J, with 8 bases between. The CDR3 has 11 amino acids.

The CDR3 is CSVVFLDYRMTYEQYF. The CDR3 region has the DNA TGCAGCGTTGTTTTTCTGGACTACAGAATGACCTACGAGCAGTACTTC. The V gene is TRBV29-1, the J gene TRBJ2-7; a weak D match, TRBD2 (6 bases). V lost 4 bases, J lost 2 bases, and 21 bases lay in between. The germline gives CDR1 SQVTM, CDR2 ANQGSEA. The CDR3 contains 16 residues.